A selection of T cell receptor beta chains follows, all from one sample in a study of beta chain features in type 1 diabetes. Profiling relied on immunoSEQ multiplex PCR, and the TCRdb table lists in-frame clones only, not all of them. Here the sample spans 300,000 to 450,000 clones, 10% to 15% being singletons. The specimen sequenced was naive CD4+ T cells from blood. The receptors were gathered from a young man in good health. CDR3s include the opening cysteine and the closing phenylalanine or tryptophan. A D gene is named only where the DNA matches it firmly. Only some rows state a clone size, as once, few, many or a class for expanded clones.

size: few
D: TRBD1
J: TRBJ1-2
V: TRBV7-2
CDR3: CASSSDRSGYTF

size: NA
D: TRBD2
J: TRBJ2-4
V: TRBV28
CDR3: CASTNGGSSKNIQYF

size: NA
D: NA
J: TRBJ2-7
V: TRBV27
CDR3: CASSLRRTDYEQYF

size: NA
D: NA
J: TRBJ2-2
V: TRBV2
CDR3: CASTQVGGKGTGELFF

size: NA
D: TRBD1
J: TRBJ1-2
V: TRBV28
CDR3: CASRLSGGAPYGYTF

size: few
D: TRBD2
J: TRBJ2-1
V: TRBV7-9
CDR3: CASSPRLAHRLYNEQFF

size: NA
D: TRBD1
J: TRBJ1-1
V: TRBV4-2
CDR3: CASSRRGMNTEAFF

size: many
D: TRBD2
J: TRBJ2-5
V: TRBV23-1
CDR3: CASISTGEGKTQYF

size: NA
D: NA
J: TRBJ2-3
V: TRBV6-6
CDR3: CASSYQSSWAAQYF

size: NA
D: NA
J: TRBJ1-4
V: TRBV7-9
CDR3: CASSLFLATNEKLFF

size: NA
D: NA
J: TRBJ2-3
V: TRBV7-2
CDR3: CASSLDSGSTDTQYF

size: few
D: TRBD1
J: TRBJ2-7
V: TRBV5-1
CDR3: CASSYGTGYYEQYF

size: NA
D: NA
J: TRBJ2-3
V: TRBV7-3
CDR3: CASSLTLGRTDTQYF

size: NA
D: NA
J: TRBJ1-2
V: TRBV14
CDR3: CASSQDTRELNYGYTF

size: NA
D: NA
J: TRBJ2-7
V: TRBV11-2
CDR3: CASSPSFSGYSYEQYF

size: few
D: TRBD1
J: TRBJ2-3
V: TRBV27
CDR3: CASRLRGTDHYTDTQYF

size: NA
D: TRBD2
J: TRBJ2-1
V: TRBV19
CDR3: CASSTGLAGGYEQFF

size: NA
D: NA
J: TRBJ1-5
V: TRBV2
CDR3: CASSVGQPRFQPQHF

size: NA
D: TRBD1
J: TRBJ2-1
V: TRBV7-3
CDR3: CASSLTGWGQGSYNEQFF

size: NA
D: TRBD1
J: TRBJ2-3
V: TRBV7-2
CDR3: CASSLAGRGPDTQYF

size: few
D: NA
J: TRBJ2-3
V: TRBV29-1
CDR3: CSAGLHMSTDTQYF

size: few
D: TRBD1
J: TRBJ2-1
V: TRBV6-5
CDR3: CASSYRGPYNEQFF

size: NA
D: NA
J: TRBJ2-7
V: TRBV21-1
CDR3: CASSKEEGPYEQYF

size: few
D: NA
J: TRBJ2-3
V: TRBV5-1
CDR3: CASSRRHSTDTQYF

size: few
D: NA
J: TRBJ1-2
V: TRBV7-2
CDR3: CASSSGEGYGYTF

size: NA
D: NA
J: TRBJ1-5
V: TRBV6-4
CDR3: CARVKSDTLNQPQHF

size: few
D: TRBD2
J: TRBJ2-3
V: TRBV6-5
CDR3: CASSSIAGNTDTQYF

size: NA
D: TRBD2
J: TRBJ2-1
V: TRBV7-7
CDR3: CASSSSGPGLAGVSSYNEQFF

size: NA
D: NA
J: TRBJ2-1
V: TRBV7-9
CDR3: CASSPPGSSYNEQFF

size: few
D: TRBD1
J: TRBJ2-1
V: TRBV5-4
CDR3: CASSPGQGLYNEQFF

size: NA
D: TRBD2
J: TRBJ2-1
V: TRBV5-1
CDR3: CASSLGTSGGHEQFF

size: NA
D: TRBD2
J: TRBJ2-7
V: TRBV7-2
CDR3: CASSPHGTRYEQYF

size: NA
D: TRBD1
J: TRBJ2-5
V: TRBV2
CDR3: CASSEQGEETQYF

size: NA
D: NA
J: TRBJ2-7
V: TRBV5-4
CDR3: CASSPPTGSYEQYF

size: few
D: TRBD1
J: TRBJ2-1
V: TRBV28
CDR3: CASSRRTGGLNEQFF

size: once
D: TRBD1
J: TRBJ1-1
V: TRBV19
CDR3: CASSPQDRVGTEAFF

size: few
D: NA
J: TRBJ2-7
V: TRBV7-2
CDR3: CASSKLQGRGSEQYF

size: NA
D: TRBD1
J: TRBJ2-5
V: TRBV30
CDR3: CAWSRGQGEETQYF

size: NA
D: NA
J: TRBJ2-2
V: TRBV5-1
CDR3: CASSLAVQRATGELFF

size: NA
D: NA
J: TRBJ2-7
V: TRBV11-1
CDR3: CASSSRGADEQYF

size: NA
D: TRBD2
J: TRBJ2-5
V: TRBV4-2
CDR3: CASSPPGGEETQYF

size: few
D: NA
J: TRBJ2-7
V: TRBV9
CDR3: CASSSTGEQYF

size: NA
D: NA
J: TRBJ1-1
V: TRBV5-1
CDR3: CASRDTSSMNTEAFF

size: NA
D: TRBD2
J: TRBJ2-1
V: TRBV9
CDR3: CASSVGFGGGYNEQFF

size: few
D: NA
J: TRBJ1-2
V: TRBV28
CDR3: CASSLQAPGGYTF

size: few
D: TRBD2
J: TRBJ2-1
V: TRBV29-1
CDR3: CSVAGLAKHNEQFF

size: NA
D: NA
J: TRBJ2-5
V: TRBV7-2
CDR3: CASSLNGGAGETQYF

size: few
D: NA
J: TRBJ2-7
V: TRBV5-6
CDR3: CASSLEGRVLYEQYF